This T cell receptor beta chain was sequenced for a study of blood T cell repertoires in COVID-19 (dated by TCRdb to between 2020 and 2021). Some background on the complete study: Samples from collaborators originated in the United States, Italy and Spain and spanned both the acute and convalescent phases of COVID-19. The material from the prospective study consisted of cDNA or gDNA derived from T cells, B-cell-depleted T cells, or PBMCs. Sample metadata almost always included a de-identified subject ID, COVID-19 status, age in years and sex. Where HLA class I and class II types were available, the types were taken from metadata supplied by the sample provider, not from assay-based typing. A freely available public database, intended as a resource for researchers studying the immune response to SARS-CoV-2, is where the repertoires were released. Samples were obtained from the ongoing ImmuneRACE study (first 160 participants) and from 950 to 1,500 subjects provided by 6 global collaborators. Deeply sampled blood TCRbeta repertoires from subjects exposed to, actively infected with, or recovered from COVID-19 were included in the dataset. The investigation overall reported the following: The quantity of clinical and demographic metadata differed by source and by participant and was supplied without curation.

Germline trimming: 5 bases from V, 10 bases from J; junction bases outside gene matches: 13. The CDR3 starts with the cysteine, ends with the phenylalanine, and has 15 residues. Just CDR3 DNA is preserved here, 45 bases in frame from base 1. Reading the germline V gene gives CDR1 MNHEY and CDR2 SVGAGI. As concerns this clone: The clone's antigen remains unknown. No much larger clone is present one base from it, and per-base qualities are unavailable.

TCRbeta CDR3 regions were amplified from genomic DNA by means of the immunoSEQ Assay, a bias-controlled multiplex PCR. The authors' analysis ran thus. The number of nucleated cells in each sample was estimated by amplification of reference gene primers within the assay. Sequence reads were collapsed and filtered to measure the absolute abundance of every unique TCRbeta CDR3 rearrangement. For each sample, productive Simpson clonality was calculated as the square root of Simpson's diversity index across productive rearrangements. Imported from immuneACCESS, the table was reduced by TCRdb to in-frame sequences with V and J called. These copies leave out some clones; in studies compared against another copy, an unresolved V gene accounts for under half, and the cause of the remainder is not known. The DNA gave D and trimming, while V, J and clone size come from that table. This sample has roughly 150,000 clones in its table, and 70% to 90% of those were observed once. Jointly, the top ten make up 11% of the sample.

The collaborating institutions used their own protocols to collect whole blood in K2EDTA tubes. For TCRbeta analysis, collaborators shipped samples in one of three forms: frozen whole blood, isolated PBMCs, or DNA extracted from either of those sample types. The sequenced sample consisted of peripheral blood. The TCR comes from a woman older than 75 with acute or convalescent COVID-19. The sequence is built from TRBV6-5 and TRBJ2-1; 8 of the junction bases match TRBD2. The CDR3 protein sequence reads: CASSRPGLGTQEQFF. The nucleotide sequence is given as TGTGCCAGCAGTCGACCGGGACTAGGGACCCAGGAGCAGTTCTTC.